One sample yielded the 9 T cell receptor beta chains listed below, sequenced in a study of cytotoxic CD8 clonotypes in ibrutinib-treated CLL (dated by TCRdb to the early 2020s). The library was generated by the immunoSEQ multiplex PCR assay. In TCRdb, the immuneACCESS table is reduced to in-frame sequences with V and J assigned. These tables do not hold every clone; where another copy was compared, an unresolved V gene accounts for under half, and the others remain unexplained. The sample has 300,000 or so clones on record, roughly 67% of them singletons. The ten largest clones take up around 6.6% of the sample. This specimen was PBMCs, taken after 36 months of ibrutinib treatment. These receptors came from a human donor with chronic lymphocytic leukemia.

This clone was counted between two and nine times. The chain combines TRBV9 with TRBJ1-6; the D gene is possibly TRBD1 (5 bases). Germline lookup yields CDR1 SGDLS and CDR2 YYNGEE. V dropped 1 base and J dropped 8 bases, with 10 bases sitting between them. The CDR3 consists of 14 residues. This chain's CDR3 is CASSVFGGYSPLHF. In nucleotides, the CDR3 is TGTGCCAGCAGCGTATTCGGGGGATATTCACCCCTCCACTTT.

The chain links TRBV27 to TRBJ2-7; TRBD1 is a possible D gene (7 bases). The germline V gene encodes CDR1 MNHEY and CDR2 SMNVEV (reference sequence). The CDR3 extends over 15 amino acids. V gave up 5 bases and J gave up 3 bases, with 17 bases separating them. The CDR3 loop reads CASSHRSGGFYEQYF. The CDR3 DNA reads as TGTGCCAGCAGTCACCGGTCAGGGGGGTTCTACGAGCAGTACTTC.

This clone was seen a handful of times. This sequence joins TRBV10-2 and TRBJ1-5; no definite D call. The germline V gene has CDR1 WSHSY and CDR2 SAAADI. V was cut by 3 bases and J by 0 bases, with 6 bases left in between. The CDR3 runs to 14 residues. The DNA for the CDR3 is TGCGCCAGCAGTGACATCTATAGCAATCAGCCCCAGCATTTT. It yields the protein CASSDIYSNQPQHF.

This chain connects TRBV6-6 to TRBJ1-5; D is unresolved. This CDR3 has 9 amino acids. The germline V gene has CDR1 MNHNY and CDR2 SVGAGI (reference sequence). CDR3 sequence: CAAARPQHF. CDR3 coding DNA: TGTGCAGCGGCCCGGCCCCAGCATTTT.

V and J are TRBV29-1 and TRBJ1-1; perhaps TRBD1 as D (6 bases). This CDR3 spans 13 amino acids. The V gene lost 7 bases and the J gene lost 0 bases, with 12 bases spanning the gap. The germline V gene encodes CDR1 SQVTM and CDR2 ANQGSEA. The CDR3 nucleotides read TGCAGCGCCGCACAGGGCCTGAACACTGAAGCTTTCTTT. It yields the protein CSAAQGLNTEAFF.

This chain connects TRBV7-3 to TRBJ2-3; 13 nucleotides match TRBD2. Germline lookup yields CDR1 SGHTA and CDR2 FQGTGA. V lost 8 bases, J lost 2 bases, and 1 base stayed unmatched. This CDR3 contains 14 residues. The CDR3 DNA follows: TGTGCCAGCGGGACTAGCGGGACCACAGATACGCAGTATTTT. This translates into CASGTSGTTDTQYF. The entire variable domain, with the rest obtained from reference TRBV7-3 and TRBJ2-3, is as follows: GAGVSQTPSNKVTEKGKYVELRCDPISGHTALYWYRQSLGQGPEFLIYFQGTGAADDSGLPNDRFFAVRPEGSVSTLKIQRTERGDSAVYLCASGTSGTTDTQYFGPGTRLTVL.

This clone has just one count. The rearrangement links TRBV20-1 to TRBJ2-1; D not certain. The length of the CDR3 is 11 residues. Germline V CDR1 and CDR2: DFQATT, SNEGSKA (reference sequence). The V and J ends lost 1 base and 7 bases respectively, with 5 bases between them. The CDR3 coding sequence is TGCAGTGCTAGAGCCCTAAATGAGCAGTTCTTC. Its protein is CSARALNEQFF.

This chain links TRBV27 with TRBJ2-5; D might be TRBD2 (6 bases). The germline gives CDR1 MNHEY, CDR2 SMNVEV (reference sequence). The CDR3 is made up of 13 amino acids. Trimming cost V 10 bases and J 2 bases, with 14 bases left between them. The CDR3 bases are TGTGCCATTACACCGGGACTGCAAGAGACCCAGTACTTC. Its translation: CAITPGLQETQYF.

The V gene is TRBV11-3, the J gene TRBJ2-5; 9 bases are a match to TRBD2. The germline V gene has CDR1 SGHNT and CDR2 YENEEA. The CDR3 runs 15 residues. Losses at the gene ends were 2 bases for V and 5 bases for J; bases not matched to a gene: 6. CDR3 sequence (DNA): TGTGCCAGCAGCTTATCGGCGGGGGGGCATGAGACCCAGTACTTC. It is translated as CASSLSAGGHETQYF.